This entry describes one T cell receptor (beta chain). This record belongs to a study of blood T cell repertoires in COVID-19. The study drew participants aged about 18 to 95 years from about two dozen US areas. This table comes from immunoSEQ multiplex PCR, and its TCRdb copy is limited to in-frame clones, with some not included. This table holds roughly 200,000 clones, less than 90% found once. The CDR3 covers 13 residues. CDR1 and CDR2 (germline): SGHAT, FQNNGV. Trimming took 1 base from V and 3 from J, leaving 7 bases between them. The source material was PBMCs or T cells enriched from blood (not recorded which). The sequence came from a woman aged 25 to 39 who had recovered from COVID-19. The chain links TRBV11-2 to TRBJ2-7; D gene uncertain. The CDR3 nucleotides read TGTGCCAGCAGCTTAGTTAACAGCTACGAGCAGTACTTC. Its protein product is CASSLVNSYEQYF. Looking up the rest from reference TRBV11-2 and TRBJ2-7 gives the full variable domain: EAGVAQSPRYKIIEKRQSVAFWCNPISGHATLYWYQQILGQGPKLLIQFQNNGVVDDSQLPKDRFSAERLKGVDSTLKIQPAKLEDSAVYLCASSLVNSYEQYFGPGTRLTVT.